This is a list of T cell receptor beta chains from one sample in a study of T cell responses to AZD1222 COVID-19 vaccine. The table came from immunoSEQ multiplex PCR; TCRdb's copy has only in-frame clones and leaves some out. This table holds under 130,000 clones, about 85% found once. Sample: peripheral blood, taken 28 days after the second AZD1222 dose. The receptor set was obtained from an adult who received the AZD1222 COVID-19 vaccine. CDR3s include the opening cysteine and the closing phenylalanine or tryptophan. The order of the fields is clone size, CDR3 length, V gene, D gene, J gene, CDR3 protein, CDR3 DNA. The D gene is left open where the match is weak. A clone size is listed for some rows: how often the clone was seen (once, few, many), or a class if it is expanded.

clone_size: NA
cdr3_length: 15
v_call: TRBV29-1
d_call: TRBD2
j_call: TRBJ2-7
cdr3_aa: CSVEDSLAGGWEQYF
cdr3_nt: TGCAGCGTTGAAGATTCGCTAGCGGGAGGTTGGGAGCAGTACTTC

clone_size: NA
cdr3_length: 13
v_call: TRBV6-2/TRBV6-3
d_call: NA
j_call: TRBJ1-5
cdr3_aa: CASSWDIFQPQHF
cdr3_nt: TGTGCCAGCAGCTGGGACATTTTTCAGCCCCAGCATTTT

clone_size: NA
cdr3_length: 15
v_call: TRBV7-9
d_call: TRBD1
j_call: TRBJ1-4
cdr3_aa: CASSFDRGLDEKLFF
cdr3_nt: TGTGCCAGCAGCTTCGACAGGGGGCTTGATGAAAAACTGTTTTTT

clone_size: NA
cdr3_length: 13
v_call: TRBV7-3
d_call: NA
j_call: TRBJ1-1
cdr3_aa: CASSLTGATEAFF
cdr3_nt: TGTGCCAGCAGCCTTACAGGTGCCACTGAAGCTTTCTTT

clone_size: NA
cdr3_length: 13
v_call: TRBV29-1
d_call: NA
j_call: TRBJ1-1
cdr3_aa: CSVDLQGQAEAFF
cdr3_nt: TGCAGCGTTGATTTGCAGGGTCAGGCTGAAGCTTTCTTT

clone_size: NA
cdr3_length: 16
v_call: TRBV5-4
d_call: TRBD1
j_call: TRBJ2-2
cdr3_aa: CASSLGPGGAPGELFF
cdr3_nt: TGTGCCAGCAGCTTAGGGCCAGGGGGCGCCCCCGGGGAGCTGTTTTTT

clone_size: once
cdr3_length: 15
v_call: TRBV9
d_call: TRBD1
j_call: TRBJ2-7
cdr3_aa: CASSVDWTGVYEQYF
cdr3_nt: TGTGCCAGCAGCGTAGACTGGACAGGGGTCTACGAGCAGTACTTC

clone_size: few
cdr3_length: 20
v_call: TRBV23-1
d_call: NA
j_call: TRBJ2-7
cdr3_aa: CASSQSRKLGRPLGYYEQYF
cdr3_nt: TGCGCCAGCAGTCAATCGCGGAAGTTGGGACGTCCTTTAGGGTACTACGAGCAGTACTTC

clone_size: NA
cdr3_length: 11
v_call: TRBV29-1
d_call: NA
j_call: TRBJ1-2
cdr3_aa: CSVEVGAGYTF
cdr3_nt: TGCAGCGTTGAAGTTGGTGCGGGCTACACCTTC

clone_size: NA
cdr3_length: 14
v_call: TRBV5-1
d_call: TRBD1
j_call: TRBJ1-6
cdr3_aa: CASSLAGGNSPLHF
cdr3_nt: TGCGCCAGCAGCTTGGCAGGGGGCAATTCACCCCTCCACTTT

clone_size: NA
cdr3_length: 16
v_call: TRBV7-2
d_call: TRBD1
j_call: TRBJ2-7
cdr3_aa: CASSQGWGIQGDEQYF
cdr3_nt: TGTGCCAGCAGCCAAGGGTGGGGGATACAGGGGGACGAGCAGTACTTC

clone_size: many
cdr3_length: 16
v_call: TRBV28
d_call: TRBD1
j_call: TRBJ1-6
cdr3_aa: CASSLLSGQYNSPLHF
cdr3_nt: TGTGCCAGCAGTTTACTCTCGGGACAGTATAATTCACCCCTCCACTTT

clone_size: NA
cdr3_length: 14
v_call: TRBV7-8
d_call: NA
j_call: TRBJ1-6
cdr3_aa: CASSLNRASSPLHF
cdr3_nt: TGTGCCAGCAGCTTAAATAGGGCATCCTCACCCCTCCACTTT

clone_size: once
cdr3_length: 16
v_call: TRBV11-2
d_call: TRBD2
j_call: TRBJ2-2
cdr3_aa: CASSVPGLYRLGELFF
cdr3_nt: TGTGCCAGCAGCGTCCCGGGACTATATAGATTAGGGGAGCTGTTTTTT

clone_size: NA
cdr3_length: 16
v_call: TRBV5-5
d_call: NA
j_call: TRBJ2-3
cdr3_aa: CASSFTGITYTDTQYF
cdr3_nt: TGTGCCAGCAGCTTTACAGGGATAACTTACACAGATACGCAGTATTTT

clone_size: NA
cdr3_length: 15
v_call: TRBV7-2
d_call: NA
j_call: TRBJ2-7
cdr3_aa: CASSLSPSAAYEQYF
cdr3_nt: TGTGCCAGCAGCTTATCTCCTAGCGCCGCCTACGAGCAGTACTTC

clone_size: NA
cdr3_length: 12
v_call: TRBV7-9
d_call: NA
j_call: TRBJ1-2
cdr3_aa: CAISTRNYGYTF
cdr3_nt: TGTGCCATCTCAACAAGAAACTATGGCTACACCTTC

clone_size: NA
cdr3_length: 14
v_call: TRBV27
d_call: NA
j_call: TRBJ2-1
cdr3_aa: CASSPRGLGFEQFF
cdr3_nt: TGTGCCAGCAGTCCTCGCGGCTTGGGATTTGAGCAGTTCTTC

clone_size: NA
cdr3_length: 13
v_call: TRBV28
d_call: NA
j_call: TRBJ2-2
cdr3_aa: CASFGSVPRELFF
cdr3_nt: TGTGCCAGTTTCGGGTCAGTTCCCCGGGAGCTGTTTTTT

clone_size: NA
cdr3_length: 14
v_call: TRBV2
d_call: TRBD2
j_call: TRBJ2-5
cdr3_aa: CASSTSGSKETQYF
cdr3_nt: TGTGCCAGCAGTACTAGCGGGAGTAAAGAGACCCAGTACTTC

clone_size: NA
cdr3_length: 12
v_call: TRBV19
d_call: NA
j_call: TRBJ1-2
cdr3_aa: CASKSAVYGYTF
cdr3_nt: TGTGCCAGTAAGAGCGCGGTCTATGGCTACACCTTC